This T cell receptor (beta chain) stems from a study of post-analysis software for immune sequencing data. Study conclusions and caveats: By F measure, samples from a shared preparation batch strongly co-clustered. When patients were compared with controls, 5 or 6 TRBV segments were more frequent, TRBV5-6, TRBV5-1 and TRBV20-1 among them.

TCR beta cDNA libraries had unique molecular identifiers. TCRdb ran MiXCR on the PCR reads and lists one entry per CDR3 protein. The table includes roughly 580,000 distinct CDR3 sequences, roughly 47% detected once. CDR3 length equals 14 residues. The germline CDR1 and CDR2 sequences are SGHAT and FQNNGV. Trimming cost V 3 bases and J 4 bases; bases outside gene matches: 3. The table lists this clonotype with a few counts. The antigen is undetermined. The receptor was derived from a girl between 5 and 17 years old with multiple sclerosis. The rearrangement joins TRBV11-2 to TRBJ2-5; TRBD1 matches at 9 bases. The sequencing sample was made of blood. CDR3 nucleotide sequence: TGTGCCAGCAGCTTGGACAGGGGCGGAGAGACCCAGTACTTC. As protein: CASSLDRGGETQYF.